This T cell receptor beta chain was captured by sequencing in a study of blood T cell repertoires in COVID-19. On the study more broadly: Sample material is recorded as cDNA or gDNA derived from T cells, B-cell-depleted T cells, or PBMCs.

The germline CDR1 and CDR2 sequences are LGHDT and YNNKEL (reference sequence). The CDR3 has 16 residues. The junction had 6 bases not matched to a gene; V was cut back by 0 bases and J by 3 bases. Measured with immunoSEQ multiplex PCR; TCRdb has only the in-frame clones, and not every one. The repertoire holds 350,000 to 550,000 clones, with around 89% as singletons. The sequencing sample was made of peripheral blood. This TCR was sampled from a woman aged 25 to 39 with acute or convalescent COVID-19. V and J are TRBV3-1 (or the pseudogene TRBV3-2) and TRBJ2-3; TRBD2 matches 7 bases. The CDR3 protein is CASSQEGGLGTDTQYF. The CDR3 region has the DNA TGTGCCAGCAGCCAAGAGGGAGGGCTAGGAACAGATACGCAGTATTTT.